This entry features one T cell receptor beta chain sequence. No antigen is known for it. V lost 4 bases to trimming and J lost 0 bases; unmatched junction nucleotides: 21. Per the germline V gene, CDR1 is MNHEY and CDR2 is SMNVEV (reference sequence). This CDR3 is 21 amino acids long. Between the mid-2010s and the late 2010s, patients underwent resection in Japan or China. This entry comes from a study of immune evolution from preneoplasia to lung adenocarcinoma. Measured with immunoSEQ multiplex PCR; TCRdb has only the in-frame clones, and not every one. The table lists roughly 10,000 clones, about 90% of them singletons. Overall study findings and caveats: Normal lung had the highest top T cell clone frequencies.

V usage is TRBV27 and J usage is TRBJ2-3; 8 nucleotides align to TRBD2. This TCR came from a person between 65 and 80 years old with invasive lung adenocarcinoma. Sample: FFPE invasive lung adenocarcinoma tissue. The CDR3: CASSCHRVLREVLESTDTQYF. CDR3 in DNA: TGTGCCAGCAGTTGCCACCGTGTTCTGCGGGAGGTTTTGGAAAGCACAGATACGCAGTATTTT.